Sequencing of this T cell receptor (beta chain) was carried out in a study of blood T cell repertoires in COVID-19. Study summary: Samples taken during acute and convalescent COVID-19 were collected in the United States, Italy and Spain. PBMCs, B-cell-depleted T cells, or T cells were the source of the cDNA or gDNA that made up the material.

Data came from immunoSEQ multiplex PCR; TCRdb stores just in-frame clones and leaves some out. The table shows about 280,000 clones, with 85% occurring only once. Germline lookup yields CDR1 SGHRS and CDR2 YFSETQ. The CDR3 runs to 14 residues. V lost 2 bases and J lost 6; bases outside the gene matches: 5. This clone was counted a single time. Across about two dozen US areas, participants ranged in age from about 18 to 89 years. Resolution of symptoms, clearance, or two negative PCRs was present in recovered Cohort 3 donors. V usage is TRBV5-1 and J usage is TRBJ2-1, with TRBD1 matching 7 bases. Sequenced sample: PBMCs or T cells enriched from blood (not recorded which). This receptor was obtained from a woman aged 45-59 years who had recovered from COVID-19. The CDR3 is CASSFVTGSNEQFF. CDR3 bases: TGCGCCAGCAGCTTCGTGACAGGGTCCAATGAGCAGTTCTTC.